This TCR beta chain was sequenced in a study of human T cells and chemical hapten exposure. Study as a whole: Chiefly women, the patients showed alopecia areata, totalis or universalis.

At least ten counts were recorded for this clonotype. The library put unique molecular identifiers onto individual cDNA molecules. MiXCR, applied by TCRdb to the RACE reads, yields one record per CDR3 protein. The sample records 65,000 to 95,000 distinct CDR3 sequences, about 6.3% being singletons. Described time point: patch test 2, 6 weeks after DPC sensitization. Treatment reported: therapeutic diphenylcyclopropenone sensitization with weekly scalp DPC. The specimen was whole blood, collected in connection with sensitization to the hapten diphenylcyclopropenone (DPC). The source is a woman younger than 45 with alopecia areata. Some clones in this sample may be carry-over from other donors' samples.

The CDR3 DNA follows: TGTGCCTGGAGTGTAGAGCAGAGTCCCTCCTACGAGCAGTACTTC. Translating gives CAWSVEQSPSYEQYF. The V gene is TRBV30, the J gene TRBJ2-7; D is ambiguous. This CDR3 spans 15 amino acids. Trimming cost V 0 bases and J 0 bases, with 12 bases left between them. The germline gives CDR1 GTSNPN, CDR2 SVGIG (reference sequence).